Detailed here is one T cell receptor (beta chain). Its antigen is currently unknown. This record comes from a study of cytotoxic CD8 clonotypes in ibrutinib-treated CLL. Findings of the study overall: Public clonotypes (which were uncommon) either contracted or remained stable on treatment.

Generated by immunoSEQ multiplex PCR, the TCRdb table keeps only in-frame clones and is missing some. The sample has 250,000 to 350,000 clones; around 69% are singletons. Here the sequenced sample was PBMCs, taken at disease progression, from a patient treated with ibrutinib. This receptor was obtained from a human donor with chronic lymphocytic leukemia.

The CDR3 DNA reads TGTGCCAGCAGTGCTGGTCGGGGGGGCCTGCTCGAGCAGTACTTC. Protein product: CASSAGRGGLLEQYF. The chain recombines TRBV7-2 with TRBJ2-7; 8 bases are a match to TRBD2. CDR1 is SGHTA and CDR2 is FQGNSA in the germline V gene. The CDR3 totals 15 residues. Trimming cost V 6 bases and J 6 bases; bases outside gene matches: 13.